This TCR beta chain was captured in a study of blood T cell repertoires in COVID-19. Study-level background: The study drew acute and convalescent COVID-19 samples from the United States, Italy and Spain. T cells, B-cell-depleted T cells, or PBMCs provided the cDNA or gDNA that served as material.

After removal of 11 bases from V and 5 bases from J, the junction contained 13 bases not matched to a gene. CDR1 ENHRY and CDR2 SYGVKD come from the germline V gene. The CDR3 extends over 15 amino acids. As processed by the authors: Amplifying reference gene primers gave estimates of nucleated cell counts. Measured with immunoSEQ multiplex PCR; TCRdb has only the in-frame clones, and not every one. That table supplies the V and J calls and clone size; D and trimming were determined from the DNA. The sample records more than 80,000 clones, approximately 82% being singletons. Sequenced material: peripheral blood. This TCR came from a man in his fifties with active or convalescent COVID-19. The genes are TRBV10-3 and TRBJ2-3; 10 bases agree with TRBD2. CDR3 sequence reads: CAASQRGGEGDTQYF. In nucleotides, the CDR3 is TGTGCCGCAAGCCAGCGGGGGGGCGAGGGAGATACGCAGTATTTT.